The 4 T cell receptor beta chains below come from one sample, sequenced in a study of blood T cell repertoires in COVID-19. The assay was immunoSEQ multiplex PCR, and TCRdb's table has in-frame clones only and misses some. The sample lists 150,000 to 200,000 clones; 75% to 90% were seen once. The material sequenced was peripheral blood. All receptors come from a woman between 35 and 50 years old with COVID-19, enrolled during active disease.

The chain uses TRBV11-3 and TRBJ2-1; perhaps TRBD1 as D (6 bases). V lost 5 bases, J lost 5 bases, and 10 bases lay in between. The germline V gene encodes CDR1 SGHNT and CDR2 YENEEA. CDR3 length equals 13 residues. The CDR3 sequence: CASSQGPNNEQFF. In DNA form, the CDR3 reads TGTGCCAGCAGCCAGGGGCCTAACAATGAGCAGTTCTTC.

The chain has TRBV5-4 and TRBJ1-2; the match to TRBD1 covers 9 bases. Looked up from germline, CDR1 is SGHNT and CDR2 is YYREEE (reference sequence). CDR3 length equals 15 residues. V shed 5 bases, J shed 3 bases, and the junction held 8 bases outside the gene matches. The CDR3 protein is CASRSPGQGDYGYTF. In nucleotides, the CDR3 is TGTGCCAGCAGGAGCCCGGGACAGGGTGACTATGGCTACACCTTC.

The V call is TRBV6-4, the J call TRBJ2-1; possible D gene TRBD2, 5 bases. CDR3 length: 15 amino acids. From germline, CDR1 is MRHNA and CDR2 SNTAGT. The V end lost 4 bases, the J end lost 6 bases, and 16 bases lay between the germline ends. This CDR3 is CASSAAGGDPNEQFF. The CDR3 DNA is TGTGCCAGCAGTGCGGCGGGTGGTGATCCCAATGAGCAGTTCTTC.

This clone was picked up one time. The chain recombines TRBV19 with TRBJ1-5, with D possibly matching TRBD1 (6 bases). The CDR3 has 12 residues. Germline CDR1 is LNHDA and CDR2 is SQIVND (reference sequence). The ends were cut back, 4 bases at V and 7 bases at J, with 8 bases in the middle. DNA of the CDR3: TGTGCCAGTAGTAGGGGGCGGCAGCCCCAGCATTTT. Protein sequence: CASSRGRQPQHF.